Included here is one T cell receptor (beta chain) sequence, with context. The specificity of this receptor is unknown. Base qualities were left out, and no much larger clone turns up one base away. TCRbeta CDR3 regions were amplified from genomic DNA using the immunoSEQ Assay, a bias-controlled multiplex PCR. On the study's bioinformatics: The number of nucleated cells in each sample was estimated from the amplification of reference gene primers within the assay. To quantify the absolute abundance of each unique TCRbeta CDR3 rearrangement, sequence reads were collapsed and filtered. For each sample, productive Simpson clonality was calculated as the square root of Simpson's diversity index over productive rearrangements. As stored in TCRdb, this immuneACCESS dataset retains in-frame rearrangements with V and J assigned. A fraction of the clones does not appear; measured against another copy, unresolved V genes explain less than half of the discrepancy, and the remainder lacks a known reason. The V and J calls and the clone size are those of that table, but D and trimming were determined from the DNA. The sample profile shows hundreds of thousands of clones; around 90% of them were found once. 0.7% to 0.85% of the sample lies in the top ten.

In Seattle, one collaborating source enrolled patients while the infection was active and tracked those patients longitudinally over the course of disease. Each collaborating institution followed its own protocols to collect whole blood in K2EDTA tubes. For TCRbeta analysis, collaborators shipped samples as frozen whole blood, isolated PBMCs, or DNA extracted from either of those sample types. The CDR3 runs 13 amino acids, cysteine and phenylalanine included. The read is trimmed to its CDR3 DNA, 39 bases read in frame from base 1. From a lookup of the germline V gene, CDR1 and CDR2 are KGHSH and LQKENI. V gives up 3 bases and J gives up 0 bases, and the segment between their germline ends measures 6 bases. The source of the sample is a study of blood T cell repertoires in COVID-19 (TCRdb year 2020). Turning to the overall study: Samples from collaborators originated in the United States, Italy and Spain and spanned both the acute and convalescent phases of COVID-19. The material from the prospective study consisted of cDNA or gDNA derived from T cells, B-cell-depleted T cells, or PBMCs. The dataset comprised deeply sampled blood TCRbeta repertoires from subjects exposed to, actively infected with, or recovered from COVID-19. The repertoires were released in a freely available public database meant as a resource for research on the immune response to SARS-CoV-2. Samples were obtained from the ongoing ImmuneRACE study (first 160 participants) and from over 1,000 subjects provided by 6 global collaborators. A de-identified subject ID, COVID-19 status, age in years and sex were almost always included in the sample metadata. Where HLA class I and class II types were available, the types were taken from metadata supplied by the sample provider, not from assay-based typing. The full study reports these points: The amount of clinical and demographic metadata varied by source and participant and was provided uncurated.

The sequence joins TRBV18 to TRBJ2-7; the D gene identity is not certain. Sequencing was carried out using peripheral blood. This TCR was sampled from a man between 18 and 35 years old with COVID-19, enrolled during active disease. The CDR3: CASSPPFSYEQYF. The nucleotide sequence is TGTGCCAGCTCACCCCCCTTCTCCTACGAGCAGTACTTC.